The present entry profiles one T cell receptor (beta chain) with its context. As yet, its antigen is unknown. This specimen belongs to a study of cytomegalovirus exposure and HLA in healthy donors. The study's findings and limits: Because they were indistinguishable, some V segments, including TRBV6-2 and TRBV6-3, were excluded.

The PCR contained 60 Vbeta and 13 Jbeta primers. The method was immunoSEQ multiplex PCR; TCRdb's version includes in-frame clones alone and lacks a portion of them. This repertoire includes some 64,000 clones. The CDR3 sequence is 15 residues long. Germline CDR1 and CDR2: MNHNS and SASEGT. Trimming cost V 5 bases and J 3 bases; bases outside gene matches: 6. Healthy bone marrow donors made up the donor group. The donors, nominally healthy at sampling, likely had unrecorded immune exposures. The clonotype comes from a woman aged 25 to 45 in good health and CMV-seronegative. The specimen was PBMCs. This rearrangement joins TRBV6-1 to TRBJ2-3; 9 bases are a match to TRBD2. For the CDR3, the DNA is TGTGCCAGCAGTTTCAGCGGGGGGCGGACAGATACGCAGTATTTT. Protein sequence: CASSFSGGRTDTQYF.